This T cell receptor beta chain was documented in a study of CD8 T cells in Susac syndrome. Negative isolation was used for CD8+ and CD4+ T cells, and FACS enrichment was applied to TEMRA cells. Details on this clonotype: What it binds is not known.

Overall study findings and caveats: Among active patients and in TEMRA cells, CD8+ clonal expansion in Susac reached its peak.

An input of roughly 0.5 to 1 ug of RNA was subjected to reverse transcription using random hexamers. Across 54 Vbeta and 13 Jbeta, TCR beta CDR3 was amplified with immunoSEQ multiplex PCR. One entry per CDR3 protein results from TCRdb running MiXCR on the immunoSEQ multiplex PCR reads. The table has around 85,000 distinct CDR3 sequences, 95% seen once. The sample consisted of CD8+ T cells from PBMCs. This TCR derives from a human donor with Susac syndrome.

Here the CDR3 DNA reads TGTGCCAGCAAACAAATCCAAGAGACCCAGTACTTC. Residues: CASKQIQETQYF. This rearrangement joins TRBV9 to TRBJ2-5; no reliable D call. This CDR3 is built from 12 residues. From germline, CDR1 is SGDLS and CDR2 YYNGEE. The V gene lost 6 bases and the J gene lost 1 base, with 7 bases spanning the gap. Looking up the rest from reference TRBV9 and TRBJ2-5 gives the full variable domain: DSGVTQTPKHLITATGQRVTLRCSPRSGDLSVYWYQQSLDQGLQFLIQYYNGEERAKGNILERFSAQQFPDLHSELNLSSLELGDSALYFCASKQIQETQYFGPGTRLLVL.